Following are 29 T cell receptor beta chains from one sample sequenced in a study of circulating tumor DNA in untreated peripheral T-cell lymphoma. Measured with immunoSEQ multiplex PCR; TCRdb has only the in-frame clones, and not every one. This sample has roughly 2,300 clones, with about two thirds found just once. The specimen was tumor tissue. Receptors were obtained from a human donor with peripheral T-cell lymphoma.

J is TRBJ2-7 and V is TRBV11-3; TRBD1 might be the D (6 bases). Germline CDR1 is SGHNT and CDR2 is YENEEA. The CDR3 consists of 16 residues. Trimming cost V 5 bases and J 2 bases, with 19 bases left between them. CDR3 residues: CASSPLGTGIPYEQYF. CDR3 nucleotide sequence: TGTGCCAGCAGCCCCCTGGGCACAGGGATCCCCTACGAGCAGTACTTC. Complete variable domain (other parts from reference TRBV11-3 and TRBJ2-7): EAGVVQSPRYKIIEKKQPVAFWCNPISGHNTLYWYLQNLGQGPELLIRYENEEAVDDSQLPKDRFSAERLKGVDSTLKIQPAELGDSAVYLCASSPLGTGIPYEQYFGPGTRLTVT.

This clone was seen only a few times. V gene TRBV10-2 combines with J gene TRBJ2-7, with D possibly TRBD1 on 6 matching bases. The CDR3 spans 12 residues. V was cut by 5 bases and J by 3 bases, with 8 bases left in between. Germline V lookup: CDR1 WSHSY, CDR2 SAAADI. The CDR3, as DNA: TGCGCCAGCAGTACAGGGAGCTACGAGCAGTACTTC. This sequence encodes CASSTGSYEQYF.

The chain carries TRBV6-8 and TRBJ2-6; D is uncertain. Trimming cost V 11 bases and J 1 base, with 9 bases left between them. The CDR3 is made up of 13 amino acids. Germline V gene lookup returns CDR1 MNHGY and CDR2 SAAAGT. The CDR3 bases are TGTGCCGGGGTTAAGTCTGGGGCCAACGTCCTGACTTTC. This sequence encodes CAGVKSGANVLTF.

The V and J genes are TRBV25-1 and TRBJ1-1; D ambiguous. Trimming removed 7 bases at V and 1 base at J, with 13 bases between. The CDR3 consists of 14 residues. Germline V gene lookup returns CDR1 MGHDK and CDR2 SYGVNS. Written as DNA, the CDR3 is TGTGCCAGCAAATTCTCCCTCCAGAACACTGAAGCTTTCTTT. Translation: CASKFSLQNTEAFF.

The chain is built from TRBV19 and TRBJ2-3; D is unresolved. The V end was cut by 4 bases, the J end by 6 bases, with 11 bases between. This CDR3 contains 13 residues. Germline V gene sequence: CDR1 LNHDA, CDR2 SQIVND (reference sequence). The CDR3 protein is CASSTSDGDTQYF. As DNA, the CDR3 is TGTGCCAGTAGTACCTCGGACGGGGATACGCAGTATTTT. Full variable domain (outside the CDR3, taken from reference TRBV19 and TRBJ2-3): DGGITQSPKYLFRKEGQNVTLSCEQNLNHDAMYWYRQDPGQGLRLIYYSQIVNDFQKGDIAEGYSVSREKKESFPLTVTSAQKNPTAFYLCASSTSDGDTQYFGPGTRLTVL.

This CDR3 is CAWSHQETQYF. The DNA for the CDR3 is TGTGCCTGGAGTCACCAAGAGACCCAGTACTTC. The rearrangement links TRBV30 to TRBJ2-5; D call uncertain. The CDR3 is 11 residues long. Germline V gene data show CDR1 as GTSNPN and CDR2 as SVGIG (reference sequence). V was trimmed by 2 bases and J by 0 bases, leaving 1 base between them.

The J gene is TRBJ2-7, the V gene TRBV19; the D gene is possibly TRBD1 (5 bases). Trimming stripped 5 bases from V and 3 bases from J, with 14 bases between. CDR3 length: 14 residues. Germline assignment: CDR1 LNHDA and CDR2 SQIVND (reference sequence). CDR3 DNA sequence: TGTGCCAGTAGTCCCTCCTGGGGCGGCTACGAGCAGTACTTC. Protein: CASSPSWGGYEQYF.

V and J are TRBV10-3 and TRBJ2-7; 12 positions match TRBD2. Germline loops: CDR1 ENHRY, CDR2 SYGVKD. The CDR3 is 18 residues long. Trimming cost V 2 bases and J 3 bases; bases outside gene matches: 11. The CDR3 spells CAISEGTSGLRIFYEQYF. Written as DNA, the CDR3 is TGTGCCATCAGTGAGGGGACTAGCGGGTTACGGATATTCTACGAGCAGTACTTC.

V and J are TRBV18 and TRBJ1-4; D remains unclear. This CDR3 is 13 amino acids long. From germline, CDR1 is KGHSH and CDR2 LQKENI. V dropped 3 bases and J dropped 2 bases, with 4 bases sitting between them. The CDR3 coding sequence is TGTGCCAGCTCACCGAAGACTAATGAAAAACTGTTTTTT. Translating gives CASSPKTNEKLFF.

The chain joins TRBV18 to TRBJ1-1, with a weak D call TRBD1 (6 bases). The V end was cut by 3 bases, the J end by 1 base, with 9 bases between. Germline V gene sequence: CDR1 KGHSH, CDR2 LQKENI. The CDR3 is 14 residues long. In DNA form, the CDR3 reads TGTGCCAGCTCACCGGGGGGCGGGAACACTGAAGCTTTCTTT. Protein sequence: CASSPGGGNTEAFF.

The chain joins TRBV6-8 to TRBJ2-3, with D possibly being TRBD1 (6 bases). Trimming left V 2 bases short and J 6 bases short, with 6 bases between. The CDR3 contains 12 residues. Germline CDR1 MNHGY, CDR2 SAAAGT. DNA for the CDR3: TGTGCCAGCAGTTACAGGGGGGATACGCAGTATTTT. Its translation: CASSYRGDTQYF.

CDR3 nucleotides: TGTGCCAGCAGCCCCGGACTAGCGGGGTCCAGGACAGATACGCAGTATTTT. Encoded protein: CASSPGLAGSRTDTQYF. This chain uses TRBV11-3 with TRBJ2-3; 12 bases are shared with TRBD2. The CDR3 consists of 17 residues. The germline V gene has CDR1 SGHNT and CDR2 YENEEA. The junction had 9 bases not matched to a gene; V was cut back by 5 bases and J by 3 bases.

The rearrangement uses TRBV29-1 and TRBJ1-5; D is uncertain. Germline CDR1 SQVTM, CDR2 ANQGSEA. The CDR3 runs to 12 residues. V lost 0 bases and J 6 bases, leaving 6 bases between the germline ends. CDR3 bases: TGCAGCGTTGAAGACTACGGTCAGCCCCAGCATTTT. Translating gives CSVEDYGQPQHF. Using reference TRBV29-1 and TRBJ1-5 for the parts outside the CDR3, the full variable domain is SAVISQKPSRDICQRGTSLTIQCQVDSQVTMMFWYRQQPGQSLTLIATANQGSEATYESGFVIDKFPISRPNLTFSTLTVSNMSPEDSSIYLCSVEDYGQPQHFGDGTRLSIL.

The chain has TRBV6-8 and TRBJ2-3; 10 bases map to TRBD2. The CDR3 covers 19 residues. CDR1 is MNHGY and CDR2 is SAAAGT in the germline V gene. Trimming took 0 bases from V and 0 from J; bases not matched to a gene: 9. The CDR3 sequence: CASSYSPEREGSSTDTQYF. DNA of the CDR3: TGTGCCAGCAGTTACTCTCCAGAGCGGGAGGGGTCTAGCACAGATACGCAGTATTTT.

The chain links TRBV19 to TRBJ2-2, with 8 nucleotides matching TRBD1. Germline V CDR1 and CDR2: LNHDA, SQIVND (reference sequence). V trimming: 5 bases; J trimming: 1 base; junction bases outside the gene matches: 3. The CDR3 totals 15 residues. The CDR3 bases are TGTGCCAGTAGTTTTGGACAGGGGAACACCGGGGAGCTGTTTTTT. Translating gives CASSFGQGNTGELFF.

The V and J genes are TRBV10-3 and TRBJ1-2; no definite D call. V gave up 0 bases and J gave up 0 bases, with 5 bases separating them. This CDR3 is 14 amino acids long. The germline gives CDR1 ENHRY, CDR2 SYGVKD. CDR3 protein: CAISESTPNYGYTF. CDR3 nucleotides: TGTGCCATCAGTGAGTCGACGCCTAACTATGGCTACACCTTC.

V and J are TRBV1 and TRBJ2-2; the D call in the table, TRBD2, was not verified against the DNA. TRBV1 is termed a pseudogene. The CDR3 spans 16 residues. The CDR3 nucleotides are TGCGCCAGCAGCCTAGCCCATCGGGAGTCCACCGGGGAGCTGTTTTTT. As protein: CASSLAHRESTGELFF.

The gene calls are TRBV10-3 and TRBJ1-5, with D possibly matching TRBD1 (5 bases). This CDR3 is 15 amino acids long. V was cut by 2 bases and J by 0 bases, with 8 bases left in between. The germline V gene has CDR1 ENHRY and CDR2 SYGVKD. In DNA form, the CDR3 reads TGTGCCATCAGTGAGGGGGGGGATAGCAATCAGCCCCAGCATTTT. As protein: CAISEGGDSNQPQHF.

This chain connects TRBV19 to TRBJ1-2, with 7 bases that match TRBD1. With 5 bases clipped from V and 8 bases from J, the junction kept 5 bases outside the gene matches. CDR3 length: 12 residues. Per the germline V gene, CDR1 is LNHDA and CDR2 is SQIVND (reference sequence). Here the CDR3 DNA reads TGTGCCAGTAGTCCTCGGACAGGAGGCTACACCTTC. Translated: CASSPRTGGYTF.

V and J are TRBV5-1 and TRBJ2-3; the match to TRBD1 covers 9 bases. The V segment lost 4 bases and the J segment 4 bases; nucleotides outside the gene matches: 4. Germline CDR1 is SGHRS and CDR2 is YFSETQ. The CDR3 contains 14 residues. CDR3 nucleotides: TGCGCCAGCAGCGGCGGGACAGGGCCAGATACGCAGTATTTT. Its protein product is CASSGGTGPDTQYF.

J is TRBJ1-1 and V is TRBV7-2, with TRBD1 as a possible D gene (6 bases). CDR3 size: 13 residues. Trimming shortened V by 3 bases and J by 4 bases, and 9 bases separated the two germline ends. Germline values: CDR1 SGHTA, CDR2 FQGNSA. The DNA of the CDR3 is TGTGCCAGCAGCTTCGGGGGCAGCACTGAAGCTTTCTTT. Its protein is CASSFGGSTEAFF.

The chain recombines TRBV18 with TRBJ2-7, with TRBD1 identical over 8 bases. Germline trimming cut 3 bases from V and 7 bases from J; bases unmatched to any gene: 5. Germline V gene data show CDR1 as KGHSH and CDR2 as LQKENI. The CDR3 spans 13 residues. CDR3 sequence reads: CASSPQGAWEQYF. Written as DNA, the CDR3 is TGTGCCAGCTCACCGCAGGGGGCGTGGGAGCAGTACTTC.

This clone is labeled as medium-sized. This chain links TRBV11-3 with TRBJ2-2; D tentatively reads TRBD1 or TRBD2 (6 bases each). Germline V gene data show CDR1 as SGHNT and CDR2 as YENEEA. CDR3 length: 14 residues. The V end was cut by 6 bases, the J end by 7 bases, with 15 bases between. The CDR3 bases are TGTGCCAGCAGGGTCATAGGGGGAGGCGGGGAGCTGTTTTTT. It is translated as CASRVIGGGGELFF.

This chain connects TRBV4-1 to TRBJ1-1, with TRBD1 matching 9 bases. Germline CDR1 MGHRA, CDR2 YSYEKL. This CDR3 is 18 amino acids long. V gave up 0 bases and J gave up 3 bases; unmatched junction bases: 11. CDR3 amino acids: CASSQEGNRGQIDTEAFF. The CDR3 coding sequence is TGCGCCAGCAGCCAAGAGGGCAACAGGGGGCAGATAGACACTGAAGCTTTCTTT.

The rearrangement uses TRBV12-5 and TRBJ1-1, with D possibly matching TRBD1 (5 bases). Germline CDR1 LGHNT, CDR2 FRNRAP. CDR3 length: 13 residues. As DNA, the CDR3 is TGTGCCAGCACTTCGGGGGAGAACACTGAAGCTTTCTTT. Its translation: CASTSGENTEAFF.

This clone came up a few times. The chain is built from TRBV5-1 and TRBJ2-2; TRBD2 is a possible D gene (6 bases). Deletions cut 0 bases from V and 1 base from J, with 13 bases between. The CDR3 has 17 residues. The germline gives CDR1 SGHRS, CDR2 YFSETQ. CDR3 sequence reads: CASSLGHRDLNTGELFF. The CDR3 DNA sequence: TGCGCCAGCAGCTTGGGCCACCGGGACTTGAACACCGGGGAGCTGTTTTTT.

The CDR3 nucleotides read TGTGCCAGCAGCGGACTAGCGGGAGGCTCCTACGAGCAGTACTTC. This gives the protein CASSGLAGGSYEQYF. The chain carries TRBV6-8 and TRBJ2-7; the match to TRBD2 covers 14 bases. Germline values: CDR1 MNHGY, CDR2 SAAAGT. After removal of 6 bases from V and 0 bases from J, the junction contained 1 base not matched to a gene. The CDR3 spans 15 residues.

This clone was counted only a few times. The chain employs TRBV28 and TRBJ2-5; TRBD2 aligns across 7 bases. The V segment lost 6 bases and the J segment 5 bases; nucleotides outside the gene matches: 6. CDR1 and CDR2 from the germline V gene are MDHEN and SYDVKM. There are 13 residues in the CDR3. CDR3 nucleotide sequence: TGTGCCAGCAGCGCGACTAGCTGGGAGACCCAGTACTTC. The encoded protein is CASSATSWETQYF.

The chain has TRBV28 and TRBJ1-4; TRBD1 matches at 10 bases. The V and J ends lost 5 bases and 10 bases, in that order; junction bases with no gene match: 10. Germline CDR1 reads MDHEN; CDR2 reads SYDVKM. This CDR3 region has 15 residues. The CDR3 bases are TGTGCCAGCAGTCCCTGGACAGGGGGAAGCGGAAAACTGTTTTTT. Residues: CASSPWTGGSGKLFF. The whole variable domain, remainder taken from reference TRBV28 and TRBJ1-4, is DVKVTQSSRYLVKRTGEKVFLECVQDMDHENMFWYRQDPGLGLRLIYFSYDVKMKEKGDIPEGYSVSREKKERFSLILESASTNQTSMYLCASSPWTGGSGKLFFGSGTQLSVL.